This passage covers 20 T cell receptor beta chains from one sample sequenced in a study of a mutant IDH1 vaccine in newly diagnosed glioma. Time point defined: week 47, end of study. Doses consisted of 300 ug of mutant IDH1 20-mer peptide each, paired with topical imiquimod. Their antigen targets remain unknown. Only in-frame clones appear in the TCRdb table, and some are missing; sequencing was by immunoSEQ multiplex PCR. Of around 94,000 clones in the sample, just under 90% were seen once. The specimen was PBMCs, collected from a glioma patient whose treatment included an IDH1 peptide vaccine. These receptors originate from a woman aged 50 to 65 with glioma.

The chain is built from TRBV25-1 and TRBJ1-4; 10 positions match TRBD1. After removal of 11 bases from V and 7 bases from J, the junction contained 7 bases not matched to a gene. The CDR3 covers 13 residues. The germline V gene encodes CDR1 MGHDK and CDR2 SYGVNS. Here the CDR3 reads CAGRTGGSEKLFF. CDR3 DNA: TGTGCCGGTAGGACAGGGGGAAGTGAAAAACTGTTTTTT.

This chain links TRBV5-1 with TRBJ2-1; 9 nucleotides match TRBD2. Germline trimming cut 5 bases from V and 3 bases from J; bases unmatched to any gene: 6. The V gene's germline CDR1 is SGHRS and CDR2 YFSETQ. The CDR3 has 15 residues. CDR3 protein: CASRLAGADYNEQFF. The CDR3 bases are TGCGCCAGCAGGTTAGCGGGAGCGGACTACAATGAGCAGTTCTTC.

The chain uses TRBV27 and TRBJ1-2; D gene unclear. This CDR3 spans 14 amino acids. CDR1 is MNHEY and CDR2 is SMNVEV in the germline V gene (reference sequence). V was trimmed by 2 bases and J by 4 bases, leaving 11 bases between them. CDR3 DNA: TGTGCCAGCAGTTTAGGCGGTATCCCCTATGGCTACACCTTC. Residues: CASSLGGIPYGYTF.

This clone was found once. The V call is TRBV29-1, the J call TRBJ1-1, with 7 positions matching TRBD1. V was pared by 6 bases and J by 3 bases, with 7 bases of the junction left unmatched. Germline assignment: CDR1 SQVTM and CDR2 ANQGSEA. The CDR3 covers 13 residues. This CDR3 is CSVKDRVHTEAFF. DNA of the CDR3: TGCAGCGTCAAAGACAGGGTTCACACTGAAGCTTTCTTT.

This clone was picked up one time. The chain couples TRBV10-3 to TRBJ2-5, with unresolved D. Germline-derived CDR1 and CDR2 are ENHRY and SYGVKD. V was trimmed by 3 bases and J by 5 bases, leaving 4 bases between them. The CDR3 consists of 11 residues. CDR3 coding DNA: TGTGCCATCAGTGATGGTGAGACCCAGTACTTC. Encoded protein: CAISDGETQYF.

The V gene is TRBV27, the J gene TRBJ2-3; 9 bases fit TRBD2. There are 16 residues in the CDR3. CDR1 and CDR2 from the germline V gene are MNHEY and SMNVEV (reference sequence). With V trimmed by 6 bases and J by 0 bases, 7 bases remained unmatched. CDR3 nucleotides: TGTGCCAGCAGCTGGTTAGCGGGAGCTAGCACAGATACGCAGTATTTT. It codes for CASSWLAGASTDTQYF.

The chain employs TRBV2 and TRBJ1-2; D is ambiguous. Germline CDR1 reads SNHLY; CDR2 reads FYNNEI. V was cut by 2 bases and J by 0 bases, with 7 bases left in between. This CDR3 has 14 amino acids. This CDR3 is CASSETESNYGYTF. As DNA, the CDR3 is TGTGCCAGCAGTGAAACAGAGTCTAACTATGGCTACACCTTC.

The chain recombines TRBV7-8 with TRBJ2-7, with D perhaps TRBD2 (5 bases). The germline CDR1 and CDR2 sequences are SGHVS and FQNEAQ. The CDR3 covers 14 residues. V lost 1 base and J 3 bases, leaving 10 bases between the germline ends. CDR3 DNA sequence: TGTGCCAGCAGCTTAGTGCTGGGGAGCTACGAGCAGTACTTC. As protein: CASSLVLGSYEQYF.

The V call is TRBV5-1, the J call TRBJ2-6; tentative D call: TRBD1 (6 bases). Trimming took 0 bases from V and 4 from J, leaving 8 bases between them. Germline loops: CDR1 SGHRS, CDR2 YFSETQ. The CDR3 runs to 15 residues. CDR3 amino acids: CASSLEGVGANVLTF. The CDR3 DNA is TGCGCCAGCAGCTTGGAGGGGGTAGGGGCCAACGTCCTGACTTTC. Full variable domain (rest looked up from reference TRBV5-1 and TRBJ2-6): KAGVTQTPRYLIKTRGQQVTLSCSPISGHRSVSWYQQTPGQGLQFLFEYFSETQRNKGNFPGRFSGRQFSNSRSEMNVSTLELGDSALYLCASSLEGVGANVLTFGAGSRLTVL.

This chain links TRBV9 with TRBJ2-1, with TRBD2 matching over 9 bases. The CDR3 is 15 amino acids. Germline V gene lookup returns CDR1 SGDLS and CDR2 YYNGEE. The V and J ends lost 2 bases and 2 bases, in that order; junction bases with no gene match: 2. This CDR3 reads CASSVAGGTYNEQFF. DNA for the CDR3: TGTGCCAGCAGCGTTGCGGGAGGGACCTACAATGAGCAGTTCTTC.

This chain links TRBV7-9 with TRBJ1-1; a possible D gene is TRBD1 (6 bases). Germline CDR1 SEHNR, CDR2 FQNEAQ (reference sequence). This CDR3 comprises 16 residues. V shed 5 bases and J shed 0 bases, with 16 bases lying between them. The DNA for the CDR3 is TGTGCCAGCAGCACTCCGACAGGCCTCATGAACACTGAAGCTTTCTTT. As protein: CASSTPTGLMNTEAFF.

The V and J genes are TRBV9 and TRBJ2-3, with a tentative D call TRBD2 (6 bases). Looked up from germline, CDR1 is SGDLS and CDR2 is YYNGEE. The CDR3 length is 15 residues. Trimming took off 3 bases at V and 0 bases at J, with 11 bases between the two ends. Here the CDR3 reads CASSARSGSTDTQYF. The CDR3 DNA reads TGTGCCAGCAGCGCTCGCAGCGGGAGCACAGATACGCAGTATTTT. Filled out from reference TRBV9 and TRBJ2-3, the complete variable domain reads DSGVTQTPKHLITATGQRVTLRCSPRSGDLSVYWYQQSLDQGLQFLIQYYNGEERAKGNILERFSAQQFPDLHSELNLSSLELGDSALYFCASSARSGSTDTQYFGPGTRLTVL.

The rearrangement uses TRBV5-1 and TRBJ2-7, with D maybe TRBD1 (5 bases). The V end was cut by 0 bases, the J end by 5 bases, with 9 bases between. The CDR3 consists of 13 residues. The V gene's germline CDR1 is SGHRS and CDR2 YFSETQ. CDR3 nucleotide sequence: TGCGCCAGCAGCTTGGAGACAGCCGACGAGCAGTACTTC. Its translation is CASSLETADEQYF.

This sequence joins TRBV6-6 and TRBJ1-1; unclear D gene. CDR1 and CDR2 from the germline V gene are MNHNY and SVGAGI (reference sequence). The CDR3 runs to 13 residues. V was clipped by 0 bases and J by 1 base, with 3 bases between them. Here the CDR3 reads CASSYSQNTEAFF. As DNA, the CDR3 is TGTGCCAGCAGTTACTCCCAGAACACTGAAGCTTTCTTT.

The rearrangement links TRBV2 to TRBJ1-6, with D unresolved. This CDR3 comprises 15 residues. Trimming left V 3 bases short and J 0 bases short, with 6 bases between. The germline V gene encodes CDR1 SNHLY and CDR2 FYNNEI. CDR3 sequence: CASSDSGSYNSPLHF. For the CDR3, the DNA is TGTGCCAGCAGTGATTCAGGCTCCTATAATTCACCCCTCCACTTT.

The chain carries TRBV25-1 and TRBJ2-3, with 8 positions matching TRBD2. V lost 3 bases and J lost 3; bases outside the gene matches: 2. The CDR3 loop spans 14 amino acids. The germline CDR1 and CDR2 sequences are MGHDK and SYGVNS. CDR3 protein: CASSDPSGTDTQYF. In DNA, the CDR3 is TGTGCCAGCAGTGATCCTAGCGGGACAGATACGCAGTATTTT.

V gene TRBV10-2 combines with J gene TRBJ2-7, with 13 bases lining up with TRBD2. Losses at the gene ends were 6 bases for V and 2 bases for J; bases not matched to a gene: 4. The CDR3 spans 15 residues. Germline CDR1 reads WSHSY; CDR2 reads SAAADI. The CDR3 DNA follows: TGCGCCAGCAGCCCGGGACTAGCGGGAACCTACGAGCAGTACTTC. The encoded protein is CASSPGLAGTYEQYF.

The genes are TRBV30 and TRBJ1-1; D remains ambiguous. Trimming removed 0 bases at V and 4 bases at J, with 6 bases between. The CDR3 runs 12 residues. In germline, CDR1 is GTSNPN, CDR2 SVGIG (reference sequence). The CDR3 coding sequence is TGTGCCTGGAGTGTGGGGTCCACTGAAGCTTTCTTT. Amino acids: CAWSVGSTEAFF.

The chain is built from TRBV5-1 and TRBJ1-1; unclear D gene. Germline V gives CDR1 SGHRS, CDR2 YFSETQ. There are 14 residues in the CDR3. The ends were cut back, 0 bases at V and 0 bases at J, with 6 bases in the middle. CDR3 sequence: CASSLEWVNTEAFF. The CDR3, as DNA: TGCGCCAGCAGCTTGGAGTGGGTGAACACTGAAGCTTTCTTT.

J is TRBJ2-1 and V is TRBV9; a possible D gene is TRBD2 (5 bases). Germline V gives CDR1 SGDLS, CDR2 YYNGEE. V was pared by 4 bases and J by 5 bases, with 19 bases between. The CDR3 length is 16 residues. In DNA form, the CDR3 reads TGTGCCAGCAGCTTTATGAGCGGTCAGGTACACAATGAGCAGTTCTTC. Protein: CASSFMSGQVHNEQFF.